The entry below describes one T cell receptor (beta chain). Different DNA sequences within this sample yield the same CDR3. This sample stems from a study of blood T cell repertoires in COVID-19. Study information: Acute and convalescent COVID-19 samples came from the United States, Italy and Spain.

Donors in Cohort 3 counted as recovered after two negative PCRs, clearance, or symptom resolution. Measured with immunoSEQ multiplex PCR; TCRdb has only the in-frame clones, and not every one. The sample shows about 380,000 clones, 70% to 90% of them seen only once. Germline lookup yields CDR1 SGHNT and CDR2 YYREEE (reference sequence). The CDR3 has 15 amino acids. The V and J ends lost 0 bases and 2 bases respectively, with 9 bases between them. V and J are TRBV5-4 and TRBJ2-1; tentative D call: TRBD2 (5 bases). Sequencing was performed on PBMCs or T cells enriched from blood (not recorded which). The sequence was obtained from a woman younger than 30 who had recovered from COVID-19. The CDR3 protein is CASSLEAGTYNEQFF. CDR3 coding DNA: TGTGCCAGCAGCTTGGAGGCGGGTACCTACAATGAGCAGTTCTTC.